These 2 T cell receptor beta chains came from one sample sequenced in a study of blood T cells in healthy people across ages. Primed by a sample-barcoded 5' primer and a J-beta primer mix, a second PCR proceeded for roughly 7 to 11 cycles. TCRdb re-called the 5' RACE reads through MiXCR, storing one row per CDR3 protein. This table has 750,000 to 950,000 distinct CDR3 sequences, almost 30% appearing once. These records were also assigned to another study, of T cells of mothers and their children.

The material sequenced was blood. The receptors here all came from a woman in her 40s in good health.

This clonotype was recorded at least ten times. This chain joins TRBV5-1 and TRBJ2-1; D is undetermined. Trimming pared 4 bases from V and 8 bases from J, leaving 7 bases between. Per the germline V gene, CDR1 is SGHRS and CDR2 is YFSETQ. This CDR3 spans 11 amino acids. CDR3 region: CASSQQYEQFF. The CDR3, as DNA: TGCGCCAGCAGCCAGCAGTATGAGCAGTTCTTC.

The V and J genes are TRBV20-1 and TRBJ1-6, with D tentatively TRBD1 (5 bases). Trimming cost V 4 bases and J 6 bases, with 16 bases left between them. The CDR3 consists of 15 residues. Per germline, CDR1 DFQATT and CDR2 SNEGSKA (reference sequence). This CDR3 reads CSATGRRVANSPLHF. In DNA, the CDR3 is TGCAGTGCTACGGGACGGCGGGTGGCTAATTCACCCCTCCACTTT.